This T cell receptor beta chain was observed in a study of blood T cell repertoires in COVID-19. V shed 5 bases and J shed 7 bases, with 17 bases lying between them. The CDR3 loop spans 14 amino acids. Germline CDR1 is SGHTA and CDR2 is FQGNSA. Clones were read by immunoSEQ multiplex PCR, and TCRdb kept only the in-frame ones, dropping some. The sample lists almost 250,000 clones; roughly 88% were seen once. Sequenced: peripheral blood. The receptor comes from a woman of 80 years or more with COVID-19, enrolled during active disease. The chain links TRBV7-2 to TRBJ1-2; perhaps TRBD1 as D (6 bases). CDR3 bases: TGTGCCAGCAGCGGAGATGGGGGCGGAAGTGGCTACACCTTC. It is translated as CASSGDGGGSGYTF.